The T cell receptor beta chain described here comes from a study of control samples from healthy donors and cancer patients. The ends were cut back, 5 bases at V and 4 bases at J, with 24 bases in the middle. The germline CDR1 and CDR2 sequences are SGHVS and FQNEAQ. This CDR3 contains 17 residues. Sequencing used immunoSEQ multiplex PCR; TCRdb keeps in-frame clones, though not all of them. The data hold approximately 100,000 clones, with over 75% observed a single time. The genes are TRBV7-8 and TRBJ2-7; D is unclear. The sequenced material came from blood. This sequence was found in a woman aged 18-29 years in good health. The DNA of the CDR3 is TGTGCCAGCAGCAAATCCGGCTCCGGCCACGTCCCGTACGAGCAGTACTTC. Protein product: CASSKSGSGHVPYEQYF.